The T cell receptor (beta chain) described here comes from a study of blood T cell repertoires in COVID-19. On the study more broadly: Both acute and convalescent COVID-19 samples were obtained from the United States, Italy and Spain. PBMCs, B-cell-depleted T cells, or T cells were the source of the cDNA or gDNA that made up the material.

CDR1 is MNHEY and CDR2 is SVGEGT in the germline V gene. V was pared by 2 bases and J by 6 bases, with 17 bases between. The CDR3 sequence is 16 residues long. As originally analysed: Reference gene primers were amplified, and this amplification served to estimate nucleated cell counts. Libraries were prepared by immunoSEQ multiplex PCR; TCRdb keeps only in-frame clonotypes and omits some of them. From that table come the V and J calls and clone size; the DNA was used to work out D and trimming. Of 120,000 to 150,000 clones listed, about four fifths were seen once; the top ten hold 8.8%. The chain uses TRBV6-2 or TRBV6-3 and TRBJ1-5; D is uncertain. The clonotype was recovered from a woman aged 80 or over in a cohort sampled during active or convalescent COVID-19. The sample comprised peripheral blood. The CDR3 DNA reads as TGTGCCAGCAGTTACCGAATTAAGGAGGTGGGTCAGCCCCAGCATTTT. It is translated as CASSYRIKEVGQPQHF.